This T cell receptor (beta chain) was sequenced during a study of shared clonotypes between healthy human individuals. Germline CDR1 MNHEY, CDR2 SVGAGI. The CDR3 length is 14 residues. Trimming stripped 0 bases from V and 5 bases from J, with 10 bases between. Profiling relied on immunoSEQ multiplex PCR, and the TCRdb table lists in-frame clones only, not all of them. The sample contains hundreds of thousands of clones, approximately 79% of which appear only once. This clonotype was sampled from a woman in her twenties or thirties in good health. Sequenced: memory CD4+ T cells sorted from blood. The subset is: CD45RA-negative fraction. The chain combines TRBV6-5 with TRBJ1-2; D is unclear. The CDR3 DNA follows: TGTGCCAGCAGTTACTCGAGACGGGAATATGGCTACACCTTC. It specifies CASSYSRREYGYTF.